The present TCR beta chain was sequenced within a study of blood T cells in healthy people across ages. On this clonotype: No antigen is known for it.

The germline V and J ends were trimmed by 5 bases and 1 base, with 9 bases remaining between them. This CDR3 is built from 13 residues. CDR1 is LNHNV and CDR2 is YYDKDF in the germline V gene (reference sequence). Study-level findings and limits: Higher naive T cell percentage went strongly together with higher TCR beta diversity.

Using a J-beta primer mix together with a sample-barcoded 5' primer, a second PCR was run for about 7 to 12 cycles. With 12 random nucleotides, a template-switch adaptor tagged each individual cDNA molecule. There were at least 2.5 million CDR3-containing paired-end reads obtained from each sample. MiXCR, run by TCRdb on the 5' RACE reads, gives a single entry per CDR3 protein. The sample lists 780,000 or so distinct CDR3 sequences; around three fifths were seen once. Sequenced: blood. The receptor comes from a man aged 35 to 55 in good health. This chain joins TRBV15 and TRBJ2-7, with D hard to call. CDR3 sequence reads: CATSLKVSYEQYF. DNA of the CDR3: TGTGCCACCAGCTTAAAAGTATCCTACGAGCAGTACTTC.